Sequencing of this T cell receptor (beta chain) was carried out in a study of CD8 T cells in Susac syndrome. RNA was extracted with the RNeasy kit, and a quantity of about 0.45 to 1 ug was reverse transcribed using random hexamers. One entry per CDR3 protein results from TCRdb running MiXCR on the immunoSEQ multiplex PCR reads. The table lists some 400,000 distinct CDR3 sequences, 85% to 90% of them singletons. Germline-derived CDR1 and CDR2 are SQVTM and ANQGSEA. This CDR3 spans 12 amino acids. Trimming pared 7 bases from V and 6 bases from J, leaving 12 bases between. Sequencing of TCR beta was carried out in blood CD8+ and CD4+ T cells. The multiple sclerosis control cohort comprised treatment-naive individuals presenting with stable or active relapsing-remitting disease. FACS enriched CD8+ TEMRA cells, while bulk CD8+ and CD4+ were negatively isolated.

Sample: CD8+ T cells from PBMCs. The chain combines TRBV29-1 with TRBJ2-2; D gene uncertain. The receptor was isolated from a human donor with multiple sclerosis. In DNA form, the CDR3 reads TGCAGCGCCATGCTCCAACCCGGGGAGCTGTTTTTT. It yields the protein CSAMLQPGELFF.